This T cell receptor beta chain was sequenced for a study of T cell responses to AZD1222 COVID-19 vaccine (dated by TCRdb to the early 2020s). Describing the broader study: AZD1222 recipients with second doses at about 4 weeks or about 12 weeks were pooled, because spike-specific TCR depth and breadth did not differ between schedules. Trial participants were enrolled by age into subgroups of 18-55, 56-69 and 70-plus years, and about 150, 27 and 61 TCR-sequenced participants, respectively, were included in these subgroups. A total of just over 230 trial participants underwent TCR sequencing, of whom under 220 had received two doses of AZD1222 and some 26 had received two doses of the MenACWY control vaccine. On the study overall, not on this receptor specifically: In the small 56-69-year group, the increase in depth fell short of significance, most likely because of low power. A significant rise in spike-specific TCR breadth and depth was observed after two AZD1222 doses relative to day 0 and relative to MenACWY recipients. Most participants were white British and females outnumbered males, and the authors suggested that clonal diversity may have been underestimated. The whole spike protein was spanned by vaccine-associated CD4 TCRs, and dominant responses were seen in regions 160-218 and 743-854. No day 14 peak-response samples were available, so repertoires were characterized only after the peak T cell response. Conclusions about previously exposed vaccinees are limited, since just five or six AZD1222 recipients were seropositive for SARS-CoV-2 at baseline. Reportedly, close to half of the unique spike-specific TCRs recognized epitopes lying outside the regions that are mutated in the B.1.351 and B.1.1.7 variants.

The CDR3 regions of human TCRbeta chains were analyzed by immunosequencing. Concerning the study's data processing: TCRs in the repertoires were matched against a reference library of SARS-CoV-2-specific TCRs that had been generated with the MIRA antigen-specificity platform. Breadth was defined as the fraction of unique TCRs that were SARS-CoV-2-associated. Depth was defined as the fraction of total T cells that were SARS-CoV-2-associated. Each spike-specific TCR was assigned to its reactive spike region and to a CD4 or CD8 class using the MIRA data. Log10-transformed breadth and depth values were compared by one-way ANOVA with Sidak's multiple comparisons tests. What TCRdb holds here is the immuneACCESS table cut down to in-frame rearrangements. Part of the clones is not present; checked against another copy, under half of the missing clones reflect an unresolved V gene, and the others are unexplained. V, J and clone size are taken as reported in that table, and D and trimming were inferred from the DNA itself. The sample records over 100,000 clones, 89% of which are singletons. 5% to 6.5% of the sample rests with the top ten.

Reading the label with the study, this specimen's time point is: baseline before first vaccination. Vaccinee samples were obtained from the UK trials COV001 and COV002, which included a single-blind randomized controlled phase 2/3 trial of AZD1222 (ChAdOx1 nCoV-19) in healthy adults. Trial participant PBMC samples were collected at day 0 and day 28 after the second dose for TCRbeta chain sequencing. Including cysteine and phenylalanine, the CDR3 has 18 amino acids. The sequence is cut down to CDR3 DNA, 54 bases in frame from base 1. Comment on this clone: There is no known antigen for this receptor. No base quality values were provided; no much bigger clone lies one nucleotide off.

The chain couples TRBV21-1 to TRBJ1-1. TRBV21-1 is a documented pseudogene. Sequencing used peripheral blood, obtained on day 0 of AZD1222 vaccination. This clonotype was obtained from an adult in good health. The DNA is TGTGCCAGCAGCCCTCCTGTTCTCCCCGGCGGTACGAACACTGAAGCTTTCTTT. Its translation reads: CASSPPVLPGGTNTEAFF.